Here is one T cell receptor (beta chain) with its context. Generated by immunoSEQ multiplex PCR, the TCRdb table keeps only in-frame clones and is missing some. This sample carries about 540,000 clones, 75% to 85% of them seen once, and the ten largest clones take approximately 0.013%. The data stem from a study of shared T cell receptors in the human thymus. The ends were cut back, 1 base at V and 3 bases at J, with 16 bases in the middle. Germline values: CDR1 LGHNA, CDR2 YSLEER. CDR3 length: 17 amino acids. The sample also formed part of further work on human thymus T cells. That report adds: Donation came from healthy Finnish infants having corrective surgery for congenital heart defects. Corrective heart surgery yielded the resections from which the thymus tissue came. The related literature has documented a marked overlap of thymic repertoires among unrelated individuals.

The sequenced sample consisted of thymocytes. This sequence originates from a boy younger than two with a congenital heart defect. The chain joins TRBV4-3 to TRBJ2-1; D ambiguous. This CDR3 is CASSQGNLGGDYNEQFF. CDR3 coding DNA: TGCGCCAGCAGCCAAGGCAACTTGGGTGGAGACTACAATGAGCAGTTCTTC.